Below, 22 T cell receptor beta chains from the same sample are listed, as sequenced in a study of OX40 agonist ivuxolimab in advanced cancers. Libraries were prepared by immunoSEQ multiplex PCR; TCRdb keeps only in-frame clonotypes and omits some of them. The sample lists 55,000 to 70,000 clones, 70% to 90% occurring once. This material consisted of CD4+ or CD8+ T cells sorted from blood, taken in a trial of the OX40 agonist ivuxolimab. These receptors came from an adult with an advanced solid tumor such as melanoma, head and neck, liver or kidney cancer.

The chain uses TRBV10-2 and TRBJ2-7; D possibly corresponds to TRBD2 (6 bases). The germline CDR1 and CDR2 sequences are WSHSY and SAAADI. Trimming removed 8 bases from V and 1 base from J, with 24 bases in between. This CDR3 is 17 amino acids long. DNA for the CDR3: TGCGCCAGCGACACCGGGAGAATGATTAGGGGATCCTACGAGCAGTACTTC. It specifies CASDTGRMIRGSYEQYF.

This clone occurred a few times. The chain uses TRBV6-1 and TRBJ1-5; TRBD1 agrees at 7 bases. The ends lost 6 bases at V and 4 bases at J; junction bases unmatched: 3. The CDR3 runs 13 residues. Germline V CDR1 and CDR2: MNHNS, SASEGT. This CDR3 is CASRGQTNQPQHF. CDR3 coding DNA: TGTGCCAGCAGGGGACAGACGAATCAGCCCCAGCATTTT.

This clone occurred a few times. The rearrangement uses TRBV27 and TRBJ2-5; D possibly corresponds to TRBD2 (5 bases). This CDR3 contains 15 residues. V lost 5 bases and J lost 2, with 15 bases in between. Germline V gene data show CDR1 as MNHEY and CDR2 as SMNVEV (reference sequence). CDR3 amino acids: CASSEGRRGQETQYF. In DNA form, the CDR3 reads TGTGCCAGCAGTGAAGGAAGGAGAGGGCAAGAGACCCAGTACTTC.

Here the CDR3 reads CASSLGAGAIIYEQYF. In DNA form, the CDR3 reads TGTGCCAGCAGCTTGGGAGCGGGGGCGATCATTTACGAGCAGTACTTC. The V call is TRBV5-4, the J call TRBJ2-7, with 8 bases identical to TRBD2. V was clipped by 0 bases and J by 4 bases; unmatched bases: 9. Germline loops: CDR1 SGHNT, CDR2 YYREEE (reference sequence). The CDR3 runs to 16 residues. Supplemented by reference TRBV5-4 and TRBJ2-7, the full variable domain reads ETGVTQSPTHLIKTRGQQVTLRCSSQSGHNTVSWYQQALGQGPQFIFQYYREEENGRGNFPPRFSGLQFPNYSSELNVNALELDDSALYLCASSLGAGAIIYEQYFGPGTRLTVT.

J is TRBJ2-1 and V is TRBV6-1; tentatively, D is TRBD1 or TRBD2 (5 bases each). The germline V gene has CDR1 MNHNS and CDR2 SASEGT. Deletions cut 3 bases from V and 8 bases from J, with 8 bases between. This CDR3 has 12 residues. Here the CDR3 reads CASSDEGYEQFF. CDR3 DNA: TGTGCCAGCAGTGATGAGGGGTATGAGCAGTTCTTC.

The chain has TRBV7-9 and TRBJ1-4; 8 nucleotides agree with TRBD1. V trimming: 2 bases; J trimming: 8 bases; junction bases outside the gene matches: 7. The CDR3 spans 15 residues. Germline V gene data show CDR1 as SEHNR and CDR2 as FQNEAQ (reference sequence). The CDR3 DNA reads TGTGCCAGCAGCTTAACAGGGGGGACGTCAGAAAAACTGTTTTTT. Amino acid sequence: CASSLTGGTSEKLFF.

The CDR3 region has the DNA TGTGCCAGTAGGGATAGCGGGAGGGACGATACGCAGTATTTT. As protein: CASRDSGRDDTQYF. The chain combines TRBV19 with TRBJ2-3; 11 bases match TRBD2. CDR3 length equals 14 residues. With V trimmed by 6 bases and J by 6 bases, 5 bases remained unmatched. Looked up from germline, CDR1 is LNHDA and CDR2 is SQIVND (reference sequence). The whole variable domain, remainder taken from reference TRBV19 and TRBJ2-3, is DGGITQSPKYLFRKEGQNVTLSCEQNLNHDAMYWYRQDPGQGLRLIYYSQIVNDFQKGDIAEGYSVSREKKESFPLTVTSAQKNPTAFYLCASRDSGRDDTQYFGPGTRLTVL.

V is TRBV4-3 and J is TRBJ1-6; 9 nucleotides agree with TRBD1. The trim removed 0 bases at V and 8 bases at J, leaving 5 bases unmatched. Looked up from germline, CDR1 is LGHNA and CDR2 is YSLEER. The CDR3 totals 16 residues. The DNA for the CDR3 is TGCGCCAGCAGCCAAGAGACAGGGGGTGCTTATTCACCCCTCCACTTT. Translation gives CASSQETGGAYSPLHF.

This rearrangement joins TRBV5-1 to TRBJ2-7; D unresolved. CDR1 is SGHRS, CDR2 YFSETQ, per germline. Trimming pared 1 base from V and 0 bases from J, leaving 5 bases between. CDR3 size: 13 residues. The CDR3 nucleotides read TGCGCCAGCAGCTTGATAAGCTCCTACGAGCAGTACTTC. The encoded protein is CASSLISSYEQYF.

V and J are TRBV15 and TRBJ1-1; 9 bases agree with TRBD1. The germline V gene has CDR1 LNHNV and CDR2 YYDKDF (reference sequence). V dropped 5 bases and J dropped 2; count of bases not matched to a gene: 6. The CDR3 is 15 residues long. The CDR3 sequence: CATSGGTGLNTEAFF. The DNA of the CDR3 is TGTGCCACCAGCGGGGGGACAGGGCTAAACACTGAAGCTTTCTTT.

This sequence joins TRBV2 and TRBJ2-1; possible D gene TRBD2, 6 bases. From germline, CDR1 is SNHLY and CDR2 FYNNEI. V dropped 5 bases and J dropped 7 bases, with 15 bases sitting between them. CDR3 length equals 14 residues. This chain's CDR3 is CASSPGDWGNEQFF. In DNA, the CDR3 is TGTGCCAGCAGTCCCGGGGACTGGGGAAATGAGCAGTTCTTC. Based on the CDR3 plus reference TRBV2 and TRBJ2-1, the full variable domain is EPEVTQTPSHQVTQMGQEVILRCVPISNHLYFYWYRQILGQKVEFLVSFYNNEISEKSEIFDDQFSVERPDGSNFTLKIRSTKLEDSAMYFCASSPGDWGNEQFFGPGTRLTVL.

This clone showed up just once. The chain is built from TRBV27 and TRBJ1-4; D not certain. The germline V and J ends were trimmed by 4 bases and 5 bases, with 8 bases remaining between them. The CDR3 runs to 13 residues. Germline CDR1 reads MNHEY; CDR2 reads SMNVEV (reference sequence). The CDR3 loop reads CASSSRQNEKLFF. DNA of the CDR3: TGTGCCAGCAGTTCTCGACAAAATGAAAAACTGTTTTTT.

This chain links TRBV2 with TRBJ2-7, with TRBD2 matching 9 bases. The germline V gene encodes CDR1 SNHLY and CDR2 FYNNEI. Germline trimming cut 6 bases from V and 6 bases from J; bases unmatched to any gene: 9. The CDR3 runs to 14 residues. CDR3: CASRRTSEWSEQYF. The CDR3 DNA reads TGTGCCAGCAGGAGGACTAGCGAGTGGTCCGAGCAGTACTTC.

The genes are TRBV2 and TRBJ1-1; no clear D gene. This CDR3 is 12 amino acids long. CDR1 and CDR2 (germline): SNHLY, FYNNEI. Trimming shortened V by 6 bases and J by 6 bases, and 11 bases separated the two germline ends. The CDR3 here is CASSRGLPEAFF. CDR3 nucleotide sequence: TGTGCCAGCAGCCGAGGCCTTCCTGAAGCTTTCTTT.

The chain recombines TRBV9 with TRBJ1-4; D is possibly TRBD1 (6 bases). Germline V lookup: CDR1 SGDLS, CDR2 YYNGEE. Between the trimmed V and J ends, which lost 0 bases and 7 bases, there was a span of 10 bases. This CDR3 region has 14 residues. CDR3 nucleotides: TGTGCCAGCAGCGTAGGGTCCAGGGGTGAAAAACTGTTTTTT. Protein product: CASSVGSRGEKLFF.

This clone was detected only once. The V gene is TRBV29-1, the J gene TRBJ1-3; D ambiguous. V dropped 6 bases and J dropped 4 bases, with 7 bases sitting between them. The germline gives CDR1 SQVTM, CDR2 ANQGSEA. The CDR3 extends over 11 amino acids. CDR3 bases: TGCAGCGTGTTACGAGGAAACACCATATATTTT. Translation: CSVLRGNTIYF.

This chain connects TRBV5-4 to TRBJ2-3; TRBD1 aligns across 8 bases. Germline V gives CDR1 SGHNT, CDR2 YYREEE (reference sequence). V was pared by 5 bases and J by 0 bases, with 8 bases of the junction left unmatched. This CDR3 spans 16 amino acids. CDR3 sequence (DNA): TGTGCCAGCAGTCGCGGGACAGGTTCTAGCACAGATACGCAGTATTTT. Residues: CASSRGTGSSTDTQYF.

This chain connects TRBV20-1 to TRBJ2-1; D unresolved. Germline CDR1 DFQATT, CDR2 SNEGSKA (reference sequence). The CDR3 length is 11 residues. Between the trimmed V and J ends, which lost 3 bases and 12 bases, there was a span of 12 bases. In DNA form, the CDR3 reads TGCAGTGCTAGCGCAAATGAAGGGCAGTTCTTC. It yields the protein CSASANEGQFF.

The chain joins TRBV7-9 to TRBJ2-7; 8 positions match TRBD2. CDR3 size: 14 residues. The V and J ends lost 5 bases and 2 bases, in that order; junction bases with no gene match: 5. Germline assignment: CDR1 SEHNR and CDR2 FQNEAQ (reference sequence). The CDR3 coding sequence is TGTGCCAGCAGCCTCCTAGCGGGTCCCTACGAGCAGTACTTC. It encodes CASSLLAGPYEQYF.

This clone was found once. The chain recombines TRBV11-2 with TRBJ2-7, with D unresolved. Trimming shortened V by 3 bases and J by 2 bases, and 17 bases separated the two germline ends. Per germline, CDR1 SGHAT and CDR2 FQNNGV. The CDR3 has 16 residues. The CDR3 spells CASSLGTDARTYEQYF. The CDR3 DNA sequence: TGTGCCAGCAGCTTGGGAACGGACGCCCGGACCTACGAGCAGTACTTC.

The V call is TRBV19, the J call TRBJ2-2, with D maybe TRBD1 (6 bases). The CDR3 contains 19 residues. Germline loops: CDR1 LNHDA, CDR2 SQIVND (reference sequence). V was trimmed by 0 bases and J by 3 bases, leaving 20 bases between them. CDR3 loop: CASSIDMSRTALYTGELFF. CDR3 nucleotides: TGTGCCAGTAGTATAGATATGAGCAGGACAGCGCTTTACACCGGGGAGCTGTTTTTT. Combining the CDR3 with reference TRBV19 and TRBJ2-2 gives the whole variable domain DGGITQSPKYLFRKEGQNVTLSCEQNLNHDAMYWYRQDPGQGLRLIYYSQIVNDFQKGDIAEGYSVSREKKESFPLTVTSAQKNPTAFYLCASSIDMSRTALYTGELFFGEGSRLTVL.

The gene calls are TRBV10-3 and TRBJ2-5; D possibly uses TRBD1 or TRBD2 (5 bases each). V lost 0 bases to trimming and J lost 1 base, with 9 bases between them. CDR1 and CDR2 from the germline V gene are ENHRY and SYGVKD. CDR3 length equals 15 residues. The CDR3 sequence: CAISESRGFQETQYF. The CDR3 nucleotides read TGTGCCATCAGTGAGTCGAGGGGTTTCCAAGAGACCCAGTACTTC.